Each of the 30 T cell receptor beta chains below was sequenced from the same sample in a study of human T cells and chemical hapten exposure. Each CDR3 protein gets one entry after TCRdb re-called the RACE reads with MiXCR. The sample contains tens of thousands of distinct CDR3 sequences, roughly 7.6% of which appear only once. Described time point: pre-sensitization, week 0. Specified treatment: therapeutic diphenylcyclopropenone sensitization with weekly scalp DPC. The sample in question was whole blood, obtained in connection with sensitization to the hapten diphenylcyclopropenone (DPC). The receptors come from a woman in her forties or fifties with alopecia areata. Some clones in this sample may be carry-over from other donors' samples.

In regard to this clonotype: A much more abundant neighbour one base away suggests this may be a read error. The V gene is TRBV6-5, the J gene TRBJ2-7; D gene unclear. The CDR3 has 12 amino acids. Germline CDR1 and CDR2: MNHEY and SVGAGI. Trimming shortened V by 4 bases and J by 6 bases, and 10 bases separated the two germline ends. The CDR3 nucleotides are TGTGCCAGCAGTTTCCCCCTTGGCGAGCAGTACTTC. It specifies CASSFPLGEQYF.

This clonotype has ten or more counts. The rearrangement links TRBV7-2 to TRBJ1-5; TRBD1 agrees at 9 bases. Germline V gene lookup returns CDR1 SGHTA and CDR2 FQGNSA. This CDR3 is built from 17 residues. The V and J ends lost 1 base and 4 bases, in that order; junction bases with no gene match: 8. DNA of the CDR3: TGTGCCAGCAGCTTAGAGGGGACAGGGCGAGGGAATCAGCCCCAGCATTTT. Translation gives CASSLEGTGRGNQPQHF.

This clonotype was observed at least ten times. The chain employs TRBV29-1 and TRBJ1-1, with D hard to call. V was trimmed by 8 bases and J by 3 bases, leaving 10 bases between them. CDR1 is SQVTM and CDR2 is ANQGSEA in the germline V gene. This CDR3 has 11 amino acids. The CDR3 reads CSHYSHTEAFF. The CDR3 DNA sequence: TGCAGCCACTACTCCCACACTGAAGCTTTCTTT.

This clonotype was picked up a small number of times. The chain employs TRBV6-5 and TRBJ1-5, with D possibly matching TRBD1 (6 bases). This CDR3 region has 15 residues. The germline gives CDR1 MNHEY, CDR2 SVGAGI. The V end lost 0 bases, the J end lost 3 bases, and 9 bases lay between the germline ends. The DNA of the CDR3 is TGTGCCAGCAGTTACTCAGGGGGTGCCAATCAGCCCCAGCATTTT. It encodes CASSYSGGANQPQHF.

In this sample, this clonotype turned up many times. This rearrangement joins TRBV25-1 to TRBJ1-5; TRBD1 agrees at 7 bases. This CDR3 spans 13 amino acids. V was clipped by 4 bases and J by 6 bases; unmatched bases: 3. Germline V CDR1 and CDR2: MGHDK, SYGVNS. CDR3 region: CASSATGAQPQHF. As DNA, the CDR3 is TGTGCCAGCAGTGCTACAGGGGCTCAGCCCCAGCATTTT.

This clonotype was counted at least ten times. The CDR3 reads CASSQEWETQYF. The CDR3 bases are TGTGCCAGCAGCCAAGAATGGGAGACCCAGTACTTC. The chain uses TRBV7-2 and TRBJ2-5; no clear D. CDR3 length equals 12 residues. Trimming took 5 bases from V and 5 from J, leaving 9 bases between them. Germline CDR1 and CDR2: SGHTA and FQGNSA.

The chain has TRBV20-1 and TRBJ1-5, with TRBD1 identical over 9 bases. V was clipped by 6 bases and J by 6 bases; unmatched bases: 6. Germline V gives CDR1 DFQATT, CDR2 SNEGSKA (reference sequence). The CDR3 has 13 amino acids. DNA for the CDR3: TGCAGTGCATCGAGGGACAGGGCTCAGCCCCAGCATTTT. Protein: CSASRDRAQPQHF.

This clonotype was detected ten times or more. This chain joins TRBV27 and TRBJ2-3; 14 bases are shared with TRBD2. The V and J ends lost 4 bases and 5 bases, in that order; junction bases with no gene match: 8. CDR1 is MNHEY and CDR2 is SMNVEV in the germline V gene (reference sequence). The CDR3 has 17 amino acids. The CDR3 here is CASSSPGLAGAGDTQYF. In nucleotides, the CDR3 is TGTGCCAGCAGTTCTCCGGGACTAGCGGGAGCGGGAGATACGCAGTATTTT.

This clonotype was recorded at least ten times. The V and J genes are TRBV7-9 and TRBJ2-3; 11 bases are a match to TRBD2. V dropped 5 bases and J dropped 4; count of bases not matched to a gene: 11. CDR3 length: 17 residues. Per the germline V gene, CDR1 is SEHNR and CDR2 is FQNEAQ (reference sequence). CDR3 sequence: CASSPSGTSGLADTQYF. The CDR3 DNA reads as TGTGCCAGCAGCCCGTCCGGGACTAGCGGCCTCGCAGATACGCAGTATTTT.

This clonotype occurred many times. The genes are TRBV28 and TRBJ1-1; no clear D. V was clipped by 5 bases and J by 0 bases, with 13 bases between them. There are 15 residues in the CDR3. Germline V gene data show CDR1 as MDHEN and CDR2 as SYDVKM. The CDR3 region is CASSLGRPMNTEAFF. In DNA form, the CDR3 reads TGTGCCAGCAGTCTAGGCAGGCCCATGAACACTGAAGCTTTCTTT.

The rearrangement joins TRBV18 to TRBJ2-7, with D perhaps being TRBD1 or TRBD2 (5 bases each). Germline loops: CDR1 KGHSH, CDR2 LQKENI. The CDR3 spans 14 residues. Trimming removed 3 bases at V and 3 bases at J, with 12 bases between. Written as DNA, the CDR3 is TGTGCCAGCTCACCCCTCAGGGACGGCTACGAGCAGTACTTC. Translated: CASSPLRDGYEQYF.

This clonotype occurred many times. The V call is TRBV10-1, the J call TRBJ2-2; the D gene is possibly TRBD1 (5 bases). In germline, CDR1 is WNHNN, CDR2 SYGVQD (reference sequence). The CDR3 is 16 amino acids. Trimming took off 0 bases at V and 4 bases at J, with 12 bases between the two ends. CDR3 protein: CASSESTSGPTGELFF. CDR3 DNA: TGCGCCAGCAGTGAGTCGACCTCAGGGCCCACCGGGGAGCTGTTTTTT.

This clonotype was detected many times. The chain combines TRBV6-2 or TRBV6-3 with TRBJ2-1; 13 bases map to TRBD2. The CDR3 covers 17 residues. The trim removed 0 bases at V and 8 bases at J, leaving 7 bases unmatched. From germline, CDR1 is MNHEY and CDR2 SVGEGT. CDR3 amino acids: CASSYSWTSGSIDEQFF. CDR3 sequence (DNA): TGTGCCAGCAGTTACTCTTGGACTAGCGGGAGTATCGATGAGCAGTTCTTC.

This clonotype was detected only a few times. The V and J genes are TRBV12-3 or TRBV12-4 and TRBJ1-1; 8 nucleotides match TRBD1. The length of the CDR3 is 17 residues. V shed 5 bases and J 0 bases; nucleotides not matched to a gene: 11. CDR3 sequence (DNA): TGTGCCAGCAGTCCTGGACAGGGTCGAGTCCTGAACACTGAAGCTTTCTTT. Residues: CASSPGQGRVLNTEAFF.

This clonotype was counted a few times. The rearrangement links TRBV20-1 to TRBJ2-1; D is unresolved. There are 15 residues in the CDR3. Between the trimmed V and J ends, which lost 4 bases and 0 bases, there was a span of 13 bases. Germline V gives CDR1 DFQATT, CDR2 SNEGSKA (reference sequence). CDR3 residues: CSANNDRVSYNEQFF. As DNA, the CDR3 is TGCAGTGCTAATAACGATAGGGTCTCCTACAATGAGCAGTTCTTC.

This chain joins TRBV29-1 and TRBJ2-5; D is possibly TRBD1 or TRBD2 (5 bases each). This CDR3 has 11 amino acids. The V end was cut by 4 bases, the J end by 5 bases, with 8 bases between. Germline CDR1 reads SQVTM; CDR2 reads ANQGSEA. CDR3 amino acids: CSVGEGETQYF. CDR3 nucleotide sequence: TGCAGCGTTGGCGAGGGGGAGACCCAGTACTTC.

The sample holds many counts of this clonotype. The chain joins TRBV19 to TRBJ2-3; 7 positions match TRBD2. The ends lost 5 bases at V and 3 bases at J; junction bases unmatched: 11. The germline CDR1 and CDR2 sequences are LNHDA and SQIVND (reference sequence). The CDR3 has 16 residues. CDR3 coding DNA: TGTGCCAGTAGTTCCTTCCCGGGAGGTCCGACAGATACGCAGTATTTT. Amino acids: CASSSFPGGPTDTQYF. Based on the CDR3 plus reference TRBV19 and TRBJ2-3, the full variable domain is DGGITQSPKYLFRKEGQNVTLSCEQNLNHDAMYWYRQDPGQGLRLIYYSQIVNDFQKGDIAEGYSVSREKKESFPLTVTSAQKNPTAFYLCASSSFPGGPTDTQYFGPGTRLTVL.

The chain joins TRBV5-1 to TRBJ2-2, with a possible D match to TRBD2 (6 bases). This CDR3 comprises 13 residues. V was trimmed by 4 bases and J by 6 bases, leaving 10 bases between them. Germline CDR1 and CDR2: SGHRS and YFSETQ. The CDR3 nucleotides are TGCGCCAGCAGCATGACTAGTTCCGGGGAGCTGTTTTTT. Protein product: CASSMTSSGELFF.

This clonotype was seen ten or more times. The chain is built from TRBV9 and TRBJ1-2, with D possibly matching TRBD1 (6 bases). This CDR3 is built from 15 residues. Trimming removed 0 bases at V and 0 bases at J, with 9 bases between. Germline-derived CDR1 and CDR2 are SGDLS and YYNGEE. The CDR3 reads CASSVGTASNYGYTF. The CDR3 DNA follows: TGTGCCAGCAGCGTAGGGACAGCCTCTAACTATGGCTACACCTTC. Supplemented by reference TRBV9 and TRBJ1-2, the full variable domain reads DSGVTQTPKHLITATGQRVTLRCSPRSGDLSVYWYQQSLDQGLQFLIQYYNGEERAKGNILERFSAQQFPDLHSELNLSSLELGDSALYFCASSVGTASNYGYTFGSGTRLTVV.

This clonotype appeared many times. CDR3 nucleotide sequence: TGTGCCAGCAGTTTAGGACCCAGAGAAAAAATTGAAGCTTTCTTT. Amino acid sequence: CASSLGPREKIEAFF. The chain carries TRBV12-3 or TRBV12-4 and TRBJ1-1; no clear D gene. The CDR3 loop spans 15 amino acids. V was trimmed by 1 base and J by 7 bases, leaving 16 bases between them.

This clonotype showed up many times. This chain connects TRBV28 to TRBJ2-3, with D possibly being TRBD1 or TRBD2 (5 bases each). The germline V gene encodes CDR1 MDHEN and CDR2 SYDVKM. V lost 8 bases, J lost 2 bases, and 14 bases lay in between. The CDR3 runs to 14 residues. CDR3 protein: CASPPRGYTDTQYF. CDR3 nucleotide sequence: TGTGCCAGCCCGCCTCGGGGCTACACAGATACGCAGTATTTT.

This clonotype has a count of ten or more. This chain uses TRBV12-3 or TRBV12-4 with TRBJ2-1, with D possibly TRBD1 on 5 matching bases. The CDR3 covers 13 residues. The V gene lost 5 bases and the J gene lost 9 bases, with 14 bases spanning the gap. For the CDR3, the DNA is TGTGCCAGCAGTCAGGGTGATTTTGGTGAGCAGTTCTTC. Translated: CASSQGDFGEQFF.

This clonotype was recorded at least ten times. The chain is built from TRBV12-3 or TRBV12-4 and TRBJ1-3; D remains unclear. This CDR3 contains 15 residues. V lost 6 bases and J lost 2, with 14 bases in between. Here the CDR3 reads CASRKEAVPGNTIYF. The CDR3 DNA follows: TGTGCCAGCAGAAAAGAAGCAGTGCCTGGAAACACCATATATTTT.

This clonotype was counted a few times. V gene TRBV10-3 combines with J gene TRBJ2-7; no firm D call. Between the trimmed V and J ends, which lost 6 bases and 3 bases, there was a span of 6 bases. From germline, CDR1 is ENHRY and CDR2 SYGVKD. The CDR3 totals 11 residues. The CDR3 nucleotides read TGTGCCATCAGCGACATCTACGAGCAGTACTTC. Its translation: CAISDIYEQYF.

The table lists this clonotype with a count of one. The chain links TRBV29-1 to TRBJ1-2; D possibly corresponds to TRBD1 (5 bases). This CDR3 comprises 11 residues. CDR1 and CDR2 (germline): SQVTM, ANQGSEA. Trimming left V 6 bases short and J 6 bases short, with 11 bases between. For the CDR3, the DNA is TGCAGCGTGGGGCGGGCCGATGGCTACACCTTC. Translation gives CSVGRADGYTF. Drawing the rest from reference TRBV29-1 and TRBJ1-2, the complete variable domain is SAVISQKPSRDICQRGTSLTIQCQVDSQVTMMFWYRQQPGQSLTLIATANQGSEATYESGFVIDKFPISRPNLTFSTLTVSNMSPEDSSIYLCSVGRADGYTFGSGTRLTVV.

This clonotype was recorded at least ten times. This sequence joins TRBV19 and TRBJ1-5; a weak D match, TRBD1 (6 bases). The V end lost 3 bases, the J end lost 1 base, and 10 bases lay between the germline ends. In germline, CDR1 is LNHDA, CDR2 SQIVND (reference sequence). The CDR3 runs to 15 residues. CDR3 loop: CASSMPQGSNQPQHF. The CDR3 DNA is TGTGCCAGTAGTATGCCCCAGGGGAGCAATCAGCCCCAGCATTTT.

This clonotype was detected many times. The V gene is TRBV28, the J gene TRBJ2-7; D may be TRBD1 (6 bases). The V gene lost 8 bases and the J gene lost 2 bases, with 19 bases spanning the gap. Germline V CDR1 and CDR2: MDHEN, SYDVKM. This CDR3 region has 15 residues. CDR3 loop: CASVNIGGVPYEQYF. The CDR3 DNA follows: TGTGCCAGCGTAAACATAGGGGGAGTCCCCTACGAGCAGTACTTC. The entire variable domain, with the rest obtained from reference TRBV28 and TRBJ2-7, is as follows: DVKVTQSSRYLVKRTGEKVFLECVQDMDHENMFWYRQDPGLGLRLIYFSYDVKMKEKGDIPEGYSVSREKKERFSLILESASTNQTSMYLCASVNIGGVPYEQYFGPGTRLTVT.

As regards this clonotype: A read error is likely, as this CDR3 ends without the conserved phenylalanine or tryptophan. The rearrangement uses TRBV11-3 and TRBJ2-7; D not resolved. This CDR3 is built from 13 residues. The germline gives CDR1 SGHNT, CDR2 YENEEA. Between the trimmed V and J ends, which lost 0 bases and 3 bases, there was a span of 6 bases. CDR3 loop: CASSLDTDYEQYL. The CDR3, as DNA: TGTGCCAGCAGCTTAGATACCGACTACGAGCAGTACCTC.

This clonotype was seen a few times. This chain links TRBV7-2 with TRBJ2-3, with a possible D match to TRBD1 (7 bases). This CDR3 has 16 residues. The V gene's germline CDR1 is SGHTA and CDR2 FQGNSA. Trimming shortened V by 5 bases and J by 0 bases, and 15 bases separated the two germline ends. The CDR3 nucleotides are TGTGCCAGCAGCCCGAGGCAGGGGGGTAGCACAGATACGCAGTATTTT. Amino acids: CASSPRQGGSTDTQYF.

The CDR3 DNA follows: TGCAGCGTTGAAGCTAGCGGGGTAACCTACGAGCAGTACTTC. This gives the protein CSVEASGVTYEQYF. The chain uses TRBV29-1 and TRBJ2-7, with TRBD2 identical over 9 bases. V was pared by 1 base and J by 2 bases, with 3 bases of the junction left unmatched. The CDR3 length is 14 residues. Germline values: CDR1 SQVTM, CDR2 ANQGSEA.